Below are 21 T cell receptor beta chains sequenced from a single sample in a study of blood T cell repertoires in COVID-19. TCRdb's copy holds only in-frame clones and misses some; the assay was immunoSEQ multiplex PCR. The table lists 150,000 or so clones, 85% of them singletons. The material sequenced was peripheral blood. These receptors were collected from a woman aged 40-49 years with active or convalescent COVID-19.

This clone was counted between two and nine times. This CDR3 is CASSPSEGGFTEAFF. In DNA form, the CDR3 reads TGTGCCAGCTCACCCTCTGAAGGGGGTTTCACTGAAGCTTTCTTT. The genes are TRBV18 and TRBJ1-1; possible D gene TRBD1, 6 bases. The V gene lost 3 bases and the J gene lost 4 bases, with 15 bases spanning the gap. The germline gives CDR1 KGHSH, CDR2 LQKENI. This CDR3 has 15 residues.

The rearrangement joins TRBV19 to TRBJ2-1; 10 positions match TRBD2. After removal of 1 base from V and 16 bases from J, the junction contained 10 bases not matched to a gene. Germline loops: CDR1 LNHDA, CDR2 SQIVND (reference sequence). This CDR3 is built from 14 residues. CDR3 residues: CASSIGETSGVKFF. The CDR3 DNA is TGTGCCAGTAGTATAGGAGAAACTAGCGGGGTCAAATTCTTC.

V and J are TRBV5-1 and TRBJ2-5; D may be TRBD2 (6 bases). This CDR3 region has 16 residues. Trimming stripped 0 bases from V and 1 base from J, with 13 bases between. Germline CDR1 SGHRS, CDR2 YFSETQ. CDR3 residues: CASSLARVGGQETQYF. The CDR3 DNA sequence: TGCGCCAGCAGCTTGGCCCGGGTGGGGGGCCAAGAGACCCAGTACTTC. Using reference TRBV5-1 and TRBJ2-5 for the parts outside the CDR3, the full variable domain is KAGVTQTPRYLIKTRGQQVTLSCSPISGHRSVSWYQQTPGQGLQFLFEYFSETQRNKGNFPGRFSGRQFSNSRSEMNVSTLELGDSALYLCASSLARVGGQETQYFGPGTRLLVL.

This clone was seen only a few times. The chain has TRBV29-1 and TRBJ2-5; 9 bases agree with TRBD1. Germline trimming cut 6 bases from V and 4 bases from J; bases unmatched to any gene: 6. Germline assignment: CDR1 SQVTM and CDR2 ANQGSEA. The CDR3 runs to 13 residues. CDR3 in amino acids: CSVGQGGGETQYF. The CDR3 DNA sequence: TGCAGCGTGGGACAGGGCGGGGGAGAGACCCAGTACTTC.

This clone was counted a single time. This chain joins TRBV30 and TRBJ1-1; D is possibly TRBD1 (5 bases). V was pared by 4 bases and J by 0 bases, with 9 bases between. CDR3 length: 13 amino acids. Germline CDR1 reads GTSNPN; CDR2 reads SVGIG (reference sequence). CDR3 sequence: CAWTGQMNTEAFF. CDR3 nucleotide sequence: TGTGCCTGGACTGGACAAATGAACACTGAAGCTTTCTTT. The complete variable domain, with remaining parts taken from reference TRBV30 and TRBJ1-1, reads SQTIHQWPATLVQPVGSPLSLECTVEGTSNPNLYWYRQAAGRGLQLLFYSVGIGQISSEVPQNLSASRPQDRQFILSSKKLLLSDSGFYLCAWTGQMNTEAFFGQGTRLTVV.

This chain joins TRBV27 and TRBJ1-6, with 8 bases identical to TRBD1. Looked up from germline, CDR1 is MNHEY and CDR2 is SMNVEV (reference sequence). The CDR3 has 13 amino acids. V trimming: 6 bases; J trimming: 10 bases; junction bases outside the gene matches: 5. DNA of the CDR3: TGTGCCAGCAGGGACAGGGCTGGCTCACCCCTCCACTTT. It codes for CASRDRAGSPLHF.

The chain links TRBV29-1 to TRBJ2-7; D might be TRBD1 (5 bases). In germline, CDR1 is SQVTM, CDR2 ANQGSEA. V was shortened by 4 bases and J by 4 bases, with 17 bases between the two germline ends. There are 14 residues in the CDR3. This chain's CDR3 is CSVVSGRAGYEQYF. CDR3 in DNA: TGCAGCGTTGTATCGGGCAGGGCCGGGTACGAGCAGTACTTC.

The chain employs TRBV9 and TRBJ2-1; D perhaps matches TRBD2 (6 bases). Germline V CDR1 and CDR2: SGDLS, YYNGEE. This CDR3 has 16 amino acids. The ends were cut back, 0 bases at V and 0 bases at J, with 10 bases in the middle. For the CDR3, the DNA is TGTGCCAGCAGCGTAGAAGGTAGCGGCTCCTACAATGAGCAGTTCTTC. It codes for CASSVEGSGSYNEQFF. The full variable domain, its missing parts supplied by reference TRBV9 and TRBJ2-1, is DSGVTQTPKHLITATGQRVTLRCSPRSGDLSVYWYQQSLDQGLQFLIQYYNGEERAKGNILERFSAQQFPDLHSELNLSSLELGDSALYFCASSVEGSGSYNEQFFGPGTRLTVL.

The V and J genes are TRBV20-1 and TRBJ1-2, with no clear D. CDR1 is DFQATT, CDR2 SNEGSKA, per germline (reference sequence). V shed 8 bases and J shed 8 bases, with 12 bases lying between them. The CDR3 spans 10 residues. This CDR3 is CSPSAGGYTF. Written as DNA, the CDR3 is TGCAGTCCCAGCGCCGGGGGCTACACCTTC.

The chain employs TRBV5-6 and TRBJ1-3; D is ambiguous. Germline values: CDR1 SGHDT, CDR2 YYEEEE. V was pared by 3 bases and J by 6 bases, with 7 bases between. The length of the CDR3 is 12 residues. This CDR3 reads CASSYQLNTIYF. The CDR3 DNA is TGTGCCAGCAGCTATCAACTAAACACCATATATTTT.

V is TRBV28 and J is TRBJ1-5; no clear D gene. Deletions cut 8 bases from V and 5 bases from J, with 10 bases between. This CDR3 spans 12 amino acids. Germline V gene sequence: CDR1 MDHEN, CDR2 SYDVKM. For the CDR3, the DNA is TGTGCCAGCCATGGGCCTCATCAGCCCCAGCATTTT. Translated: CASHGPHQPQHF.

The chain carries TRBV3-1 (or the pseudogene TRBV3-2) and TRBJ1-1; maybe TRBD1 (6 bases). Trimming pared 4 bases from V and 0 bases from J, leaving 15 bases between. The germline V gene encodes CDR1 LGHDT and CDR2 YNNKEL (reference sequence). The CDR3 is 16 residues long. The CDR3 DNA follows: TGTGCCAGCAGCCCTCGGTCCTCAGGGGTGAACACTGAAGCTTTCTTT. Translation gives CASSPRSSGVNTEAFF.

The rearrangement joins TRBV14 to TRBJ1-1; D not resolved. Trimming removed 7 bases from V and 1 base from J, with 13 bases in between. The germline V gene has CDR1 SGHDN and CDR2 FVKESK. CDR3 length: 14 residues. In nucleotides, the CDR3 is TGTGCCAGCAAGGAGCAACTATCGAACACTGAAGCTTTCTTT. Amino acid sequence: CASKEQLSNTEAFF. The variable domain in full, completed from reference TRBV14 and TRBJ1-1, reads EAGVTQFPSHSVIEKGQTVTLRCDPISGHDNLYWYRRVMGKEIKFLLHFVKESKQDESGMPNNRFLAERTGGTYSTLKVQPAELEDSGVYFCASKEQLSNTEAFFGQGTRLTVV.

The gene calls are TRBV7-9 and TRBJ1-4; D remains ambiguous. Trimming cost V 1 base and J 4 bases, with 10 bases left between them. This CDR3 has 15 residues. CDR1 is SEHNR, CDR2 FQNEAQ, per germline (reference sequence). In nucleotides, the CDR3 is TGTGCCAGCAGCTTAGGAGGCAGCGTTAATGAAAAACTGTTTTTT. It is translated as CASSLGGSVNEKLFF.

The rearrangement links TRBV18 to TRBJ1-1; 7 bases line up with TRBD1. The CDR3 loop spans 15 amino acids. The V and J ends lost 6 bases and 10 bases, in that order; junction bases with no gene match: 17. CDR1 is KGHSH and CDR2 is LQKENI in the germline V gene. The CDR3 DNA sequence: TGTGCCAGCTCCCCTACCAGGGGGATCAACGAGGTAGCTTTCTTT. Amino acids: CASSPTRGINEVAFF. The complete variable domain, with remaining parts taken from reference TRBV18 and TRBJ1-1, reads NAGVMQNPRHLVRRRGQEARLRCSPMKGHSHVYWYRQLPEEGLKFMVYLQKENIIDESGMPKERFSAEFPKEGPSILRIQQVVRGDSAAYFCASSPTRGINEVAFFGQGTRLTVV.

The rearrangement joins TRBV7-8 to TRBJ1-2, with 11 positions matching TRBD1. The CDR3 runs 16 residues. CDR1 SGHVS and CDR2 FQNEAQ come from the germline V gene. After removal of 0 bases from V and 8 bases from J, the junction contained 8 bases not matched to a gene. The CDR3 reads CASSLATGQGAGGYTF. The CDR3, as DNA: TGTGCCAGCAGCTTAGCTACAGGACAGGGGGCGGGAGGCTACACCTTC.

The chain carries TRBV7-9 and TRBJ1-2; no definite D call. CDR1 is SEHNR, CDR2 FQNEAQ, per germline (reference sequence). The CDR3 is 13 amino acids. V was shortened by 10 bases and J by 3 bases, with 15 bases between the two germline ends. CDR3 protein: CANSPGLYYGYTF. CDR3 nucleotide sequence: TGTGCCAACAGTCCGGGTCTTTACTATGGCTACACCTTC.

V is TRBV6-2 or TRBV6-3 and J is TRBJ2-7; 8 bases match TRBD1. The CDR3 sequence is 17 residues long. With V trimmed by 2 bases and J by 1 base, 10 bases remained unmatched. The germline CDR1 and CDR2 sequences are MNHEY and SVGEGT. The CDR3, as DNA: TGTGCCAGCAGTTACGACCCCGCCGGGACAGGTTCCTACGAGCAGTACTTC. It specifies CASSYDPAGTGSYEQYF.

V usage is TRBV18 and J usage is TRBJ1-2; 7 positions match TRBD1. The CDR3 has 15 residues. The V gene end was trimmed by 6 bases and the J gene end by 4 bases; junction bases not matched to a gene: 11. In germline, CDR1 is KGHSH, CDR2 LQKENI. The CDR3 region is CASSPNARGTYGYTF. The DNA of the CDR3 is TGTGCCAGCTCCCCAAATGCCAGGGGGACCTATGGCTACACCTTC.

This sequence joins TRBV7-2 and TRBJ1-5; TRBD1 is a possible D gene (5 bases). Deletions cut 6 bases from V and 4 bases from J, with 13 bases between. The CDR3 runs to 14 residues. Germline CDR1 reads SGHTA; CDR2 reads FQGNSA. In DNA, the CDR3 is TGTGCCAGCAGTCAGACAGTGGGGAATCAGCCCCAGCATTTT. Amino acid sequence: CASSQTVGNQPQHF.

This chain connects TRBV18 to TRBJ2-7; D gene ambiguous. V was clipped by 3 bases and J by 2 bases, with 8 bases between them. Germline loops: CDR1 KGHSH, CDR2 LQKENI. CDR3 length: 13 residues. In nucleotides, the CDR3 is TGTGCCAGCTCACCGGTGGCGGCCTACGAGCAGTACTTC. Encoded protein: CASSPVAAYEQYF.